These T cell receptor beta chains were read from a single sample in a study of blood T cell repertoires in COVID-19. Profiled with immunoSEQ multiplex PCR; TCRdb holds only in-frame clones, not every one. The table records 25,000 to 30,000 clones, roughly 90% of them present only once. Sequenced material: peripheral blood. These TCRs come from a human donor in a cohort sampled during active COVID-19. Both conserved end residues are part of each CDR3. D genes are given only for firm matches. Expanded clones are given a class, and other clones once, few, many or no size at all.

CDR3: CASSFRGDSYNEQFF
DNA: TGTGCCAGCAGCTTCCGGGGGGATTCCTACAATGAGCAGTTCTTC
size: .
length: 15
D: TRBD2
J: TRBJ2-1
V: TRBV13

CDR3: CASRPSGGAGEQFF
DNA: TGTGCCAGCAGGCCTAGCGGGGGGGCGGGTGAGCAGTTCTTC
size: .
length: 14
D: TRBD2
J: TRBJ2-1
V: TRBV6-5

CDR3: CASSTEGQGNSPLHF
DNA: TGTGCCAGTAGTACCGAGGGACAGGGAAATTCACCCCTCCACTTT
size: .
length: 15
D: TRBD1
J: TRBJ1-6
V: TRBV19

CDR3: CASSLFGLGLAGSSGEQFF
DNA: TGTGCCAGCAGTCTCTTTGGGCTTGGGCTAGCGGGGTCCTCCGGGGAGCAGTTCTTC
size: once
length: 19
D: TRBD2
J: TRBJ2-1
V: TRBV13

CDR3: CASSPNSGGAETQYF
DNA: TGTGCCAGCAGCCCGAATAGCGGGGGTGCGGAGACCCAGTACTTC
size: .
length: 15
D: TRBD2
J: TRBJ2-5
V: TRBV5-4

CDR3: CASSQDPASGESTDTQYF
DNA: TGTGCCAGCAGCCAAGATCCCGCTAGCGGGGAAAGCACAGATACGCAGTATTTT
size: .
length: 18
D: TRBD2
J: TRBJ2-3
V: TRBV3-1/TRBV3-2

CDR3: CASSTGQGDGYTF
DNA: TGTGCCAGCAGCACCGGACAGGGAGATGGCTACACCTTC
size: .
length: 13
D: TRBD1
J: TRBJ1-2
V: TRBV7-3

CDR3: CASSPSLSNQPQHF
DNA: TGTGCCAGCTCACCTTCTCTTAGCAATCAGCCCCAGCATTTT
size: .
length: 14
D: .
J: TRBJ1-5
V: TRBV18

CDR3: CASSTRSYNEQFF
DNA: TGTGCCAGTAGTACTAGAAGCTACAATGAGCAGTTCTTC
size: .
length: 13
D: .
J: TRBJ2-1
V: TRBV19

CDR3: CASSQGGGQGQVYGYTF
DNA: TGTGCCAGCAGCCAAGGAGGTGGACAGGGCCAGGTCTATGGCTACACCTTC
size: few
length: 17
D: TRBD1
J: TRBJ1-2
V: TRBV4-2

CDR3: CASSQDQGFYNEQFF
DNA: TGTGCCAGCAGCCAAGATCAGGGGTTCTACAATGAGCAGTTCTTC
size: few
length: 15
D: .
J: TRBJ2-1
V: TRBV4-2

CDR3: CSCGTGVAYEQYF
DNA: TGCAGTTGCGGGACAGGGGTCGCCTACGAGCAGTACTTC
size: few
length: 13
D: TRBD1
J: TRBJ2-7
V: TRBV29-1

CDR3: CASSHDTEKLFF
DNA: TGTGCCAGCAGCCACGACACTGAAAAACTGTTTTTT
size: .
length: 12
D: .
J: TRBJ1-4
V: TRBV3-1/TRBV3-2

CDR3: CATSDFLGGEQFF
DNA: TGTGCCACCAGTGATTTCCTGGGGGGTGAGCAGTTCTTC
size: once
length: 13
D: .
J: TRBJ2-1
V: TRBV24-1